The present entry profiles one T cell receptor (beta chain) with its context. Its antigen is currently unknown. The PCR ran on 60 Vbeta and 13 Jbeta primers. The repertoire was sequenced with immunoSEQ multiplex PCR; TCRdb's copy has only in-frame clones and lacks some. The data contain roughly 100,000 clones, around four fifths of them singletons. The donors (healthy individuals) were bone marrow donors. The record originates from a study of cytomegalovirus exposure and HLA in healthy donors. Regarding the study as a whole: Some public TCRs appeared in many individuals, while most sequences were rare. Later on, a genetic analysis was performed. It linked a missense variant in DCLRE1C with V- and J-gene trimming of TCR beta.

CDR1 is SGHDT and CDR2 is YYEEEE in the germline V gene. V was shortened by 5 bases and J by 2 bases, with 15 bases between the two germline ends. CDR3 length equals 15 residues. This receptor was taken from a man aged 45-65 years in good health and CMV-seronegative. Sequences were obtained from PBMCs. V and J are TRBV5-6 and TRBJ2-3, with a weak D call TRBD2 (5 bases). CDR3 coding DNA: TGTGCCAGCAGGTCCGGGATTCAATACACAGATACGCAGTATTTT. The encoded protein is CASRSGIQYTDTQYF. Variable domain in full (rest from reference TRBV5-6 and TRBJ2-3): DAGVTQSPTHLIKTRGQQVTLRCSPKSGHDTVSWYQQALGQGPQFIFQYYEEEERQRGNFPDRFSGHQFPNYSSELNVNALLLGDSALYLCASRSGIQYTDTQYFGPGTRLTVL.